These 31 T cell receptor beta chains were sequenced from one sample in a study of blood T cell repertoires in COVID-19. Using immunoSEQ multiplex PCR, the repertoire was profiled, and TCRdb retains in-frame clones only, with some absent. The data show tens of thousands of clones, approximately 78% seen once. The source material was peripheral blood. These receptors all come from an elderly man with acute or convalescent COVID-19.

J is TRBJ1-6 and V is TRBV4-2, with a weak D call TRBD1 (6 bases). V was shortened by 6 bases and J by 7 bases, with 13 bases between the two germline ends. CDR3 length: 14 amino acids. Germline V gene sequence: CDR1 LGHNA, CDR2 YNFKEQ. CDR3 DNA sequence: TGTGCCAGCAGGGATAGCACAGGGAATTCACCCCTCCACTTT. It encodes CASRDSTGNSPLHF.

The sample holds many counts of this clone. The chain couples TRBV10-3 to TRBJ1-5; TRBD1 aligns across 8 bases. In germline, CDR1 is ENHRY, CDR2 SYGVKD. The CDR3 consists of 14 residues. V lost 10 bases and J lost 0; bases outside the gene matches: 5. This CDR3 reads CATLDRDSNQPQHF. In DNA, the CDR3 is TGTGCCACTCTGGACAGGGATAGCAATCAGCCCCAGCATTTT.

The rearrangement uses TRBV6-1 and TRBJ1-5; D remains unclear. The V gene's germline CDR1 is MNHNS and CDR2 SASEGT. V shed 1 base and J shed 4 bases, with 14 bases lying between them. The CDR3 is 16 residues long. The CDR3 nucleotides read TGTGCCAGCAGTGAAGTTTTCGGGAGGAGGAATCAGCCCCAGCATTTT. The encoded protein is CASSEVFGRRNQPQHF.

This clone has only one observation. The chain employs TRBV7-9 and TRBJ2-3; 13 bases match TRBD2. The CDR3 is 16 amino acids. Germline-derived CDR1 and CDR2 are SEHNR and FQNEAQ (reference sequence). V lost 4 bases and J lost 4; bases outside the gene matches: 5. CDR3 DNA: TGTGCCAGCAGCTCTGGACTAGCGGGGGTCGCAGATACGCAGTATTTT. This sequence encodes CASSSGLAGVADTQYF.

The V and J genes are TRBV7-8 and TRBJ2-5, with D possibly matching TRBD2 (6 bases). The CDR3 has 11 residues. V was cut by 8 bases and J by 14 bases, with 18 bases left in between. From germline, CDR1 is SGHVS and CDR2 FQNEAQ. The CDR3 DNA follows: TGTGCCAGCTCACTAGCAAGAGACCCTTACTTC. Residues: CASSLARDPYF.

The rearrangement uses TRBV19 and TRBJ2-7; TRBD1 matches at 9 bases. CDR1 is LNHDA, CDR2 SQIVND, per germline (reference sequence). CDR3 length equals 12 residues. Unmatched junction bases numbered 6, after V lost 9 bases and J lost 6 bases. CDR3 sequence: CASQQGASEQYF. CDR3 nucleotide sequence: TGTGCCAGCCAACAGGGGGCGTCCGAGCAGTACTTC.

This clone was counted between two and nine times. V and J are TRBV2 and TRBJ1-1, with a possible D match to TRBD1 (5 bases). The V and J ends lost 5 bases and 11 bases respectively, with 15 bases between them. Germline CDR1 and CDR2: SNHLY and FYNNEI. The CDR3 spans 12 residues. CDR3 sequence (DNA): TGTGCCAGCAGTACCCGGGGGGGGTTGGCTTTCTTT. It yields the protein CASSTRGGLAFF.

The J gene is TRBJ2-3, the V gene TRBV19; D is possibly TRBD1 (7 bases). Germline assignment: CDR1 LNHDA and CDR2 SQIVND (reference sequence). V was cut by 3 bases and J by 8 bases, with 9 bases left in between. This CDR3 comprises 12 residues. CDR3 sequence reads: CASSIQGGTQYF. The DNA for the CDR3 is TGTGCCAGTAGTATCCAGGGGGGTACGCAGTATTTT.

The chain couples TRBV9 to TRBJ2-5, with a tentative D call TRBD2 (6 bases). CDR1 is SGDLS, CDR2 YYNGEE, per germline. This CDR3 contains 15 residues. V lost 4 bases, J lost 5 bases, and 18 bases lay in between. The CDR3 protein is CASSQSGGPWETQYF. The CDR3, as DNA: TGTGCCAGCAGCCAATCCGGAGGGCCCTGGGAGACCCAGTACTTC.

The DNA of the CDR3 is TGTGCCAGCAGCCAACGACTAGCGGGGGACAGGGAGCAGTTCTTC. It codes for CASSQRLAGDREQFF. The J gene is TRBJ2-1, the V gene TRBV3-1 (or the pseudogene TRBV3-2), with TRBD2 identical over 12 bases. V trimming: 2 bases; J trimming: 10 bases; junction bases outside the gene matches: 6. Germline CDR1 LGHDT, CDR2 YNNKEL (reference sequence). The CDR3 has 15 residues.

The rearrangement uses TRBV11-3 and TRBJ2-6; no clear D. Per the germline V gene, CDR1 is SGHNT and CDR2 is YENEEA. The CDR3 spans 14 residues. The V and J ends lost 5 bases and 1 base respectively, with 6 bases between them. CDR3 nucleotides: TGTGCCAGCAGCCTCGTTTCTGGGGCCAACGTCCTGACTTTC. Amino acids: CASSLVSGANVLTF. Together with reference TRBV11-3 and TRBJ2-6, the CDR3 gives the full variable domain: EAGVVQSPRYKIIEKKQPVAFWCNPISGHNTLYWYLQNLGQGPELLIRYENEEAVDDSQLPKDRFSAERLKGVDSTLKIQPAELGDSAVYLCASSLVSGANVLTFGAGSRLTVL.

CDR3 in amino acids: CASRLPGLAVFIAYEQYF. DNA for the CDR3: TGTGCCAGTAGACTGCCGGGACTAGCGGTGTTTATTGCCTACGAGCAGTACTTC. The chain couples TRBV19 to TRBJ2-7; 11 bases are shared with TRBD2. V shed 6 bases and J 2 bases; nucleotides not matched to a gene: 15. Germline V CDR1 and CDR2: LNHDA, SQIVND (reference sequence). CDR3 length: 18 amino acids.

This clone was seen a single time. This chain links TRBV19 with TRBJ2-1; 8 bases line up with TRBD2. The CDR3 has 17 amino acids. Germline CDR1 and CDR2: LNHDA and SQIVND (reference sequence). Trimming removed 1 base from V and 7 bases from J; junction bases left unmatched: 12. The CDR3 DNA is TGTGCCAGTAGTATAGTGTGGCCCGGGGGGGCCTGGAATGAGCAGTTCTTC. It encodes CASSIVWPGGAWNEQFF.

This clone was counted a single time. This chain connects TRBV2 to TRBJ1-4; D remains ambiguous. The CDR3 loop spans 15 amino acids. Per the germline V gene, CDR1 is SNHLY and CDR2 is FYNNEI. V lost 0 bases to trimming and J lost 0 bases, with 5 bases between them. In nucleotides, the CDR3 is TGTGCCAGCAGTGAAGCAGCCCCAACTAATGAAAAACTGTTTTTT. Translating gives CASSEAAPTNEKLFF.

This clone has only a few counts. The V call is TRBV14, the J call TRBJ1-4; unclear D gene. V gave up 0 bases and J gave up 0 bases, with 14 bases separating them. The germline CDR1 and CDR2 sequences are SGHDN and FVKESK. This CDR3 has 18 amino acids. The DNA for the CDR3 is TGTGCCAGCAGCCAAGAAAATACGGTTTTCGCAACTAATGAAAAACTGTTTTTT. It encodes CASSQENTVFATNEKLFF. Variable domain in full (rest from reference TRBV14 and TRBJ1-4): EAGVTQFPSHSVIEKGQTVTLRCDPISGHDNLYWYRRVMGKEIKFLLHFVKESKQDESGMPNNRFLAERTGGTYSTLKVQPAELEDSGVYFCASSQENTVFATNEKLFFGSGTQLSVL.

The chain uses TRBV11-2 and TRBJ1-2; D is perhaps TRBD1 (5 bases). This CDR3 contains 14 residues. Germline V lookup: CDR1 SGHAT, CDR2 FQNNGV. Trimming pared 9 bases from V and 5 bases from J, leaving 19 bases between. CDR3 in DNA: TGTGCCAGTGAAGGGAAGGACACCACTTATGGCTACACCTTC. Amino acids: CASEGKDTTYGYTF.

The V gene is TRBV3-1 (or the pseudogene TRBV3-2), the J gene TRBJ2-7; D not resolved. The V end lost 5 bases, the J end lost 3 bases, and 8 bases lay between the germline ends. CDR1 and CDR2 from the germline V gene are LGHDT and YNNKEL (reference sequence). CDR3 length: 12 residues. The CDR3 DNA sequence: TGTGCCAGCAGCACATCCAGCTACGAGCAGTACTTC. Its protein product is CASSTSSYEQYF.

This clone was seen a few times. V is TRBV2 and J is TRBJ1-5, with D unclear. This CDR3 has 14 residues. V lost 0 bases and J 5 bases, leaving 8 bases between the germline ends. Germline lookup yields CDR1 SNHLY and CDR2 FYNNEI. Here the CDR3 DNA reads TGTGCCAGCAGTGAAGCGTCCGGGTATCAGCCCCAGCATTTT. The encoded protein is CASSEASGYQPQHF.

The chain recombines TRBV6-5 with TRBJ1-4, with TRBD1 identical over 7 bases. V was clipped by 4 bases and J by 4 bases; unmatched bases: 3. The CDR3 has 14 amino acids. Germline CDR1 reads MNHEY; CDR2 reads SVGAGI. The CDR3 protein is CASSSRDSNEKLFF. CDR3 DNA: TGTGCCAGCAGTTCCCGGGACAGTAATGAAAAACTGTTTTTT.

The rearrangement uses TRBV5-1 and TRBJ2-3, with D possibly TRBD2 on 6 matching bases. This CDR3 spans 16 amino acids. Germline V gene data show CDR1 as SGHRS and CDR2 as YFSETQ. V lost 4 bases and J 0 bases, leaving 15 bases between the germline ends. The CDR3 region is CASSLPDYLSTDTQYF. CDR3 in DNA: TGCGCCAGCAGCCTACCGGACTACCTAAGCACAGATACGCAGTATTTT.

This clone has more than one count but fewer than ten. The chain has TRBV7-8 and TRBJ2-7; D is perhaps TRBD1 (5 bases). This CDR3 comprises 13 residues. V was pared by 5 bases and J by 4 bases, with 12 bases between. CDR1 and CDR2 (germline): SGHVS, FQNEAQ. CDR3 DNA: TGTGCCAGCAGCCCCAGGACACAATACGAGCAGTACTTC. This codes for CASSPRTQYEQYF.

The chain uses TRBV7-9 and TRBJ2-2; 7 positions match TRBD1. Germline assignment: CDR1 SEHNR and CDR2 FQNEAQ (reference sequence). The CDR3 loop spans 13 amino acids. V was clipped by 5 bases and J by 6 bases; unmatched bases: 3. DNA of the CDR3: TGTGCCAGCAGCCAGACAGGGCCCGGGGAGCTGTTTTTT. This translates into CASSQTGPGELFF.

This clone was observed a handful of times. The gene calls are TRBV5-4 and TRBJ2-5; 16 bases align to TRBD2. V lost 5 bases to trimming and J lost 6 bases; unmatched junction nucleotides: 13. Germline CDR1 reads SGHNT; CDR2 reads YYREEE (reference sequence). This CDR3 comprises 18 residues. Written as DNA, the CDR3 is TGTGCCAGCAGTCGTGCCGGGACTAGCGGGGGGGCCATCCAGACCCAGTACTTC. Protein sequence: CASSRAGTSGGAIQTQYF.

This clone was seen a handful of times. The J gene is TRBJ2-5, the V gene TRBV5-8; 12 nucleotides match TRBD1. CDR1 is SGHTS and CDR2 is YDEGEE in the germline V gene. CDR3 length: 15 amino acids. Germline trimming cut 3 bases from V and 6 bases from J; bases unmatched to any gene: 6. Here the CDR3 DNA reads TGTGCCAGCAGCTGGGGACAGGGGGCGTTGAAGACCCAGTACTTC. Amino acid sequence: CASSWGQGALKTQYF.

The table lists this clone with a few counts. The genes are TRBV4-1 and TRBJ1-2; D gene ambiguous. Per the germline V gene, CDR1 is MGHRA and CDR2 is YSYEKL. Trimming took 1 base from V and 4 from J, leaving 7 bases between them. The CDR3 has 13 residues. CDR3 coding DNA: TGCGCCAGCAGCCAAGCAGAGGGCTATGGCTACACCTTC. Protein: CASSQAEGYGYTF.

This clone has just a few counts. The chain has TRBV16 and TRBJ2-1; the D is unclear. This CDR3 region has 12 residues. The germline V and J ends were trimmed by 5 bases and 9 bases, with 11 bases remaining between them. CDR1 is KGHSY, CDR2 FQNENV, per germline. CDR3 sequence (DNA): TGTGCCAGCAGCAAAACGGGTGGTGAGCAGTTCTTC. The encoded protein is CASSKTGGEQFF.

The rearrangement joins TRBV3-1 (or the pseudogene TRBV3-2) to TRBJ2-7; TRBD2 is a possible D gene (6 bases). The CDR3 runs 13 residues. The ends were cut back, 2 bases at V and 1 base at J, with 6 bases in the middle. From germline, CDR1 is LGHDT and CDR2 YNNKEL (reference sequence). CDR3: CASSQRGSYEQYF. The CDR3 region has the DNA TGTGCCAGCAGCCAACGGGGGTCCTACGAGCAGTACTTC.

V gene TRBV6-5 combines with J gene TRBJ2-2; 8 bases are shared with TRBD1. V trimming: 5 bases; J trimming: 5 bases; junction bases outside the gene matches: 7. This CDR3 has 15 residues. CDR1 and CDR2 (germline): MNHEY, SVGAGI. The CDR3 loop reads CASSPQGAVTGELFF. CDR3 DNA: TGTGCCAGCAGTCCCCAGGGGGCGGTAACCGGGGAGCTGTTTTTT.

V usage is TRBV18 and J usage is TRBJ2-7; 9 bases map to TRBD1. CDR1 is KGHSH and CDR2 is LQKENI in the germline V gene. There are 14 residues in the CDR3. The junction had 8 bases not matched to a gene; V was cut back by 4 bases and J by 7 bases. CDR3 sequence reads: CASSRGQGLGEQYF. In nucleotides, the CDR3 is TGTGCCAGCTCACGGGGACAGGGTCTGGGTGAGCAGTACTTC.

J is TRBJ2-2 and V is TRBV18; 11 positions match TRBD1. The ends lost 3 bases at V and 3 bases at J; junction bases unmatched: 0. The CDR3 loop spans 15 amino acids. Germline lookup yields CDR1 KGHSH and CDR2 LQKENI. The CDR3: CASSPGQGDTGELFF. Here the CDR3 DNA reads TGTGCCAGCTCACCGGGACAGGGGGACACCGGGGAGCTGTTTTTT. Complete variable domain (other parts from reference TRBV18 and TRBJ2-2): NAGVMQNPRHLVRRRGQEARLRCSPMKGHSHVYWYRQLPEEGLKFMVYLQKENIIDESGMPKERFSAEFPKEGPSILRIQQVVRGDSAAYFCASSPGQGDTGELFFGEGSRLTVL.

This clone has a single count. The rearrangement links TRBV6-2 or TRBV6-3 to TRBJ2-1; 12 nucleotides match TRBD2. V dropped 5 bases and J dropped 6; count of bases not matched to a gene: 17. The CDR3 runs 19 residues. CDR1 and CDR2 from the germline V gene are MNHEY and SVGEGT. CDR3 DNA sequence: TGTGCCAGCAGTAACCTAGCGGGGGGGCTTTTATCGGGTGGCAATGAGCAGTTCTTC. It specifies CASSNLAGGLLSGGNEQFF.